This TCR beta chain was recorded in a study of response to subunit inactivated influenza vaccine (dated by TCRdb to the late 2010s). At the level of the whole study: Deep quantitative T cell receptor repertoire profiling was used in the study to track responses to a trivalent subunit inactivated influenza vaccine. Results the study describes overall, beyond this receptor: The authors suggested that each seasonal influenza vaccination may recruit only a limited number of new T cells.

A word on this clonotype: Its antigen remains unidentified. No much larger clone is present one base from it, and per-base qualities are unavailable.

The library was generated by RT-PCR. Instrument on record: Illumina HiSeq 2500. The raw public data were reprocessed by TCRdb itself: fastp quality trimming at Q25, MiXCR clonotype calling, in-frame beta chains only. All rows with the same CDR3 protein become a single entry with the most common DNA and genes. The sample records 800,000 or so distinct CDR3 sequences, over 20% of which are singletons. 10% of the sample goes to the ten largest clones. The CDR3, cysteine through phenylalanine, is 14 amino acids long. The only DNA kept is the CDR3, 42 bases in frame from the first base. The germline V gene (reference sequence) provides CDR1 SGHKS and CDR2 YYEKEE. Germline trimming amounts to 4 bases on V and 9 bases on J, with 12 as the count of junction bases outside the gene matches.

The specimen was PBMCs from blood, collected 5 days after vaccination. Recombination joined TRBV5-5 with TRBJ2-7; 8 bases in the junction line up with TRBD1. The sequence was collected from a man between 50 and 59 years old who received an inactivated influenza vaccine. Donor details come from another sample of the same person, matched by shared clones. This receptor has the CDR3 CASSADRVVLRQYF. The sequenced DNA: TGTGCCAGCAGCGCGGACAGGGTGGTATTGCGGCAGTACTTC.